This record looks at one T cell receptor beta chain sequence and its context. This clone occurred a few times. There is no known antigen for this receptor. The record has no base qualities; no much larger clone is one base away. This specimen's time point label, interpreted: naive CD8 control sorted from an acute-time-point sample. Enrolled in the Montreal Hepatitis C Cohort (HEPCO) in Canada, the donors were people who inject drugs, and these donors were followed every 3 months. A positive HCV RNA or antibody test that followed a negative test within the previous 24 weeks was the definition used for acute primary HCV infection. Surface staining used CD3, CD8 and CD45RO antibodies, with an aqua fixable dye to exclude dead cells. The cohort also included several subjects who developed chronic infection, defined as HCV RNA positivity at 24 weeks. Negative selection by means of the MACS CD8+ T cell Isolation Kit yielded CD8+ T cells from peripheral blood mononuclear cells recovered from cryopreservation by thawing. Sorting of the cells was done on a BD FACSAria II cell sorter.

The data were taken from a study of CD8 T cells in acute hepatitis C reinfection (dated by TCRdb to about 2021). Some background on the complete study: The study profiled the TCRbeta repertoire of CD8+ T cells specific for the HCV NS3-1073 epitope during acute infection and after viral clearance. Paired acute and follow-up samples were contributed by four spontaneous resolvers.

Genomic DNA was extracted from FACS-sorted cells, and TCRbeta chains were sequenced through the commercial immunoSEQ service. As for how the authors treated the data: ImmunoSEQ Analyzer software v3.0 and R v3.5.1 were the tools used to analyze the repertoire data. Sequences containing stop codons or out-of-frame rearrangements were removed, so only productive rearrangements were analyzed. Simpson diversity, Shannon entropy, CDR3 length and nucleotide addition metrics were supplied by the sequencing provider. Clonotypes were grouped by frequency as dominant, sub-dominant, low or lowest abundance, and most analyses excluded clonotypes below 0.1%. A CDR3 amino acid clonotype was called public when found in at least two subjects at a cumulative frequency of at least 0.5%. Sourced from immuneACCESS, this table was stored by TCRdb with only in-frame sequences that have V and J called. A share of the clones is absent; for the studies checked, an unresolved V gene accounts for under half, and the remainder has no known explanation. The V and J calls and the clone size are those of that table, but D and trimming were determined from the DNA. In all, the sample holds more than 35,000 clones, and more than 75% of those were seen once. The top ten hold roughly 0.46% of the sample.

Broader findings and caveats from the paper: Diversity in the NS3-1073 specific repertoires was high, and no significant differences in diversity emerged among acute resolver, follow-up resolver and acute chronic samples. Follow-up repertoires were not available for chronically infected subjects, because NS3-1073 specific cells were too rare to be sorted. All groups preferentially used the TRBV04 and TRBV06 gene families, and overrepresentation in the naive pool did not explain this preferential usage. Few CDR3 sequences were shared with other epitopes, and differences in sequencing approaches may have limited exact matching. Some 13 public clonotypes were found regardless of outcome; one public clonotype used V04-02/J02-02. Because bulk sequencing was performed on the TCRbeta chain only, alphabeta pairing of public clonotypes could not be determined.

The CDR3 covers 17 residues, taking in both the cysteine and the phenylalanine. Solely the CDR3 DNA is kept, with 51 bases framed from the first base. Germline trimming amounts to 0 bases on V and 0 bases on J, with 10 as the count of junction bases outside the gene matches. CDR1 and CDR2, looked up from the germline V gene (reference sequence), are GTSNPN and SVGIG. The sequence was obtained from a man aged 30-40 years with chronic hepatitis C. The sequencing sample was made of naive CD8+ T cells from PBMCs. What the cell subset or site label conveys for this sample: sorted total naive CD45RO-negative CD8+ T cells. The chain links TRBV30 with TRBJ1-2; 7 bases in the middle match TRBD1. The nucleotide sequence reads TGTGCCTGGAGTGTACCAAGACAGGGAACAGCTAACTATGGCTACACCTTC. Translated, it reads CAWSVPRQGTANYGYTF.